This T cell receptor (beta chain) was sequenced for a study of shared clonotypes between healthy human individuals. This CDR3 is built from 16 residues. CDR1 MNHNY and CDR2 SVGAGI come from the germline V gene (reference sequence). V was cut by 3 bases and J by 7 bases, with 19 bases left in between. Across several immunoSEQ plates, the genomic DNA of each subset was split evenly. Each sorted subset replicate got 200 ng genomic DNA, tens of thousands of genomes. Some clones are missing from TCRdb's copy, which holds only in-frame ones; the method was immunoSEQ multiplex PCR. Here the sample spans some 800,000 clones, around 92% being singletons. Naive CD8 cells lacked CD45RO and underwent positive selection for CCR7, leaving out terminally differentiated effector memory CD45RA+ cells.

The J gene is TRBJ1-5, the V gene TRBV6-6; D call uncertain. The sequencing input was naive CD8+ T cells sorted from blood. The sequence came from a man younger than 45 in good health. The CDR3 DNA reads as TGTGCCAGCAGTTATTTAATCGGGTCCAGTCTCCAGCCCCAGCATTTT. Amino acid sequence: CASSYLIGSSLQPQHF.